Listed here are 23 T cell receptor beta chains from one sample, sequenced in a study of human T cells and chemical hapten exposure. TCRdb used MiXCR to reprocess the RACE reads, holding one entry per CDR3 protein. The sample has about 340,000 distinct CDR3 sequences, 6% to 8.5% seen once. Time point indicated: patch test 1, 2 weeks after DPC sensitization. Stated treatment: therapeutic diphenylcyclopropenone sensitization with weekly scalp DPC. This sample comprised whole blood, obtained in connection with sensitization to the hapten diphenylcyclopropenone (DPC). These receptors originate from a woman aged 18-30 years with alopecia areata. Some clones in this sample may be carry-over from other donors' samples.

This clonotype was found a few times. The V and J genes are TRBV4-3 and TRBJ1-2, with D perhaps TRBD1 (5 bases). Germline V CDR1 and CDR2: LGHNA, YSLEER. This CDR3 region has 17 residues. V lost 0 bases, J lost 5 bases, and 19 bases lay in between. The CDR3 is CASSQEMVPGLGYGYTF. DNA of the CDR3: TGCGCCAGCAGCCAAGAAATGGTCCCGGGGCTGGGGTATGGCTACACCTTC.

CDR3 sequence reads: CASVGTALNTEAFF. The CDR3, as DNA: TGTGCCAGCGTGGGCACCGCGCTAAACACTGAAGCTTTCTTT. The chain recombines TRBV2 with TRBJ1-1; no clear D. Per germline, CDR1 SNHLY and CDR2 FYNNEI. There are 14 residues in the CDR3. V was cut by 8 bases and J by 2 bases, with 15 bases left in between.

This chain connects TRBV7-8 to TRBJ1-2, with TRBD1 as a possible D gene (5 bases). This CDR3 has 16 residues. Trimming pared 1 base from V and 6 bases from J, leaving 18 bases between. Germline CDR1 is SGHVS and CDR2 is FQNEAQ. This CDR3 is CASSLVNSGFRDGYTF. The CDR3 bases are TGTGCCAGCAGCTTAGTAAATAGTGGGTTCAGGGATGGCTACACCTTC.

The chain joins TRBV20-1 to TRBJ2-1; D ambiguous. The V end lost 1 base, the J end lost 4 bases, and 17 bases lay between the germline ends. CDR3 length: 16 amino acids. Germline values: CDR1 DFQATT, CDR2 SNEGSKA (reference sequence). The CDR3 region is CSARVSSDEFYNEQFF. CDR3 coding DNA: TGCAGTGCTAGAGTTTCCTCGGACGAGTTTTACAATGAGCAGTTCTTC.

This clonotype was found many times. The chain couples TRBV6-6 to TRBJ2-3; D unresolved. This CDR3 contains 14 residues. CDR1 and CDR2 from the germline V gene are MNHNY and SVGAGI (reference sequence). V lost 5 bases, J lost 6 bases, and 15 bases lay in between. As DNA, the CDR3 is TGTGCCAGCAGTCTCCGGACGGACCCCGATACGCAGTATTTT. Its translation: CASSLRTDPDTQYF.

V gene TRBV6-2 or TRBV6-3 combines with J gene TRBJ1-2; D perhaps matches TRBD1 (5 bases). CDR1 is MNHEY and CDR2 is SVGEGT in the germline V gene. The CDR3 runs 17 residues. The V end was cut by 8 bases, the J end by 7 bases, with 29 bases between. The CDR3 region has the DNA TGTGCCAGCCATGAGTGGGGACGGCACTATTCCTTGCTTGGCTACACCTTC. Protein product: CASHEWGRHYSLLGYTF.

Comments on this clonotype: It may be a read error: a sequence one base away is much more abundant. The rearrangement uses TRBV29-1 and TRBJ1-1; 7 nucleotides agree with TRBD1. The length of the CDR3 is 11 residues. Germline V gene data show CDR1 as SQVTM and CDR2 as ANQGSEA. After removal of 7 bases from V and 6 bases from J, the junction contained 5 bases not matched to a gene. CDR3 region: CSDGDRAEAFF. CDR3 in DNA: TGCAGCGATGGGGACAGAGCTGAAGCTTTCTTT.

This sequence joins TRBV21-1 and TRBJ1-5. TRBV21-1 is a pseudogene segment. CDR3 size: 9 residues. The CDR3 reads CASREPQHF. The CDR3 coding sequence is TGTGCCAGCAGGGAGCCCCAGCATTTT.

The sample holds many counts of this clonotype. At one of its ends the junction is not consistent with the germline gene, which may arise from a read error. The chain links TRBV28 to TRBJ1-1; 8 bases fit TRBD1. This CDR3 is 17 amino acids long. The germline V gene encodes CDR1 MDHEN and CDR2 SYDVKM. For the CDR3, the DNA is TGTGCCAGCAGATTATTTCCAGGGGGCGGTCAGAACACTGAAGCTTTCTTT. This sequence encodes CASRLFPGGGQNTEAFF.

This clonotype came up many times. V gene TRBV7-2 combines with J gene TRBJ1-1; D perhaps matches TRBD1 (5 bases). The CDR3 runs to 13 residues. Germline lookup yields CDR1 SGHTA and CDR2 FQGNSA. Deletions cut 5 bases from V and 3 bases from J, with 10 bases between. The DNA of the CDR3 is TGTGCCAGCAGCATCGACAGAGACACTGAAGCTTTCTTT. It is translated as CASSIDRDTEAFF.

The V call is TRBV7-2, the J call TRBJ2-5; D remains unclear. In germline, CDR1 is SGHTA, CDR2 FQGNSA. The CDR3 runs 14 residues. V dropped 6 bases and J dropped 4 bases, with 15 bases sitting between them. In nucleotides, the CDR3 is TGTGCCAGCAGTATACCCCCTAGAATAGAGACCCAGTACTTC. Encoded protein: CASSIPPRIETQYF.

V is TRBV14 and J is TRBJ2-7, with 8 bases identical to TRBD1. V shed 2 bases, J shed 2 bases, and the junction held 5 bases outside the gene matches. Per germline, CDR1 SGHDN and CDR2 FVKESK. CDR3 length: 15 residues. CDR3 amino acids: CASSQSGQGTYEQYF. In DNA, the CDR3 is TGTGCCAGCAGCCAATCAGGACAGGGAACCTACGAGCAGTACTTC.

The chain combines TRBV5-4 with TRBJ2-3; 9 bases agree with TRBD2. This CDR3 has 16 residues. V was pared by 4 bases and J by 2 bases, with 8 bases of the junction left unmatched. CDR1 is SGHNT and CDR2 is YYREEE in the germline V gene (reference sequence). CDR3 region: CASSRGGALDTDTQYF. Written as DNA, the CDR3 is TGTGCCAGCAGCCGCGGGGGGGCCCTCGACACAGATACGCAGTATTTT.

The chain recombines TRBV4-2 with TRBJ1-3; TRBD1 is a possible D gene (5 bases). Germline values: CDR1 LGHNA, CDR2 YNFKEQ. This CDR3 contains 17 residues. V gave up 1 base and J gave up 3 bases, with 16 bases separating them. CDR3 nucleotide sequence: TGTGCCAGCAGCCAAGCCAGGGCCGGGGTGGATGGAAACACCATATATTTT. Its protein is CASSQARAGVDGNTIYF.

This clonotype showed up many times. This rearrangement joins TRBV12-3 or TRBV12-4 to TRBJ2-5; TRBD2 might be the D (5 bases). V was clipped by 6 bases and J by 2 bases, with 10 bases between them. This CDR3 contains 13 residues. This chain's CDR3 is CASSSGGQETQYF. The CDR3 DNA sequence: TGTGCCAGCAGCTCCGGCGGGCAAGAGACCCAGTACTTC.

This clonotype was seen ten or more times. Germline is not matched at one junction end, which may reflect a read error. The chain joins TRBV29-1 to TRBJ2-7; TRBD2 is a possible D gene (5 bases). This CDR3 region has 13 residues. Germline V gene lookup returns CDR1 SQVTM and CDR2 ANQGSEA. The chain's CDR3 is CSVEVRGTYEQYF. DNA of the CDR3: TGCAGCGTCGAAGTCCGGGGAACCTACGAGCAGTACTTC.

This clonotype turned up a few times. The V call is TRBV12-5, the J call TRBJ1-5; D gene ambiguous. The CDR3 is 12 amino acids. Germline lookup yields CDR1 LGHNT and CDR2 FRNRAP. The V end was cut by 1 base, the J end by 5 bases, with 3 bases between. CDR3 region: CASGLGDQPQHF. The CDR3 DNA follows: TGTGCTAGTGGTTTGGGCGATCAGCCCCAGCATTTT.

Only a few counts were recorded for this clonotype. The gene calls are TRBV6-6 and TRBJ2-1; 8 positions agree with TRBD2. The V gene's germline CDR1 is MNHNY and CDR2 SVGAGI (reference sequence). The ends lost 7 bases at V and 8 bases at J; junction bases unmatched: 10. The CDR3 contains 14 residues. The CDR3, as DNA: TGTGCCAGCACTTTACTGGCGGGGGGATATGAGCAGTTCTTC. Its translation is CASTLLAGGYEQFF.

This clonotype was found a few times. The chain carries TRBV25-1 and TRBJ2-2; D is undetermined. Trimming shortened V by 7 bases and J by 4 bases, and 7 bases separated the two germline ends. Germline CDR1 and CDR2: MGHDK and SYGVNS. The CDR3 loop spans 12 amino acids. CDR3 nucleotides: TGTGCCAGCAAGGGAAGCACCGGGGAGCTGTTTTTT. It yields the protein CASKGSTGELFF.

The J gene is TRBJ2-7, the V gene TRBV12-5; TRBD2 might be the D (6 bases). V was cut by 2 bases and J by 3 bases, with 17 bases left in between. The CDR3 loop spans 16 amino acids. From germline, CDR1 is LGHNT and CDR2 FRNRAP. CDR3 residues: CASGLIAGRPGYEQYF. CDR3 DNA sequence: TGTGCTAGTGGTTTGATCGCAGGGAGGCCTGGCTACGAGCAGTACTTC.

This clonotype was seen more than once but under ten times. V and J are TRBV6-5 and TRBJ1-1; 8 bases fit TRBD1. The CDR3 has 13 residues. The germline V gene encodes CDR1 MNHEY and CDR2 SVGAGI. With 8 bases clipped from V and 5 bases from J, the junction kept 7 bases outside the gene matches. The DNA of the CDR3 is TGTGCCAGCGCAGGGGGCCTTGGGACTGAAGCTTTCTTT. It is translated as CASAGGLGTEAFF.

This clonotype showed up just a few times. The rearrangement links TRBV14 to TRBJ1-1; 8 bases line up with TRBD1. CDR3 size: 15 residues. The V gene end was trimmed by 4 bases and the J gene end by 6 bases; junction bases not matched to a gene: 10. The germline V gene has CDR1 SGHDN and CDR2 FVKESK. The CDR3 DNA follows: TGTGCCAGCAGCCGCGGACAGGGTATGCTCGCTGAAGCTTTCTTT. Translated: CASSRGQGMLAEAFF.

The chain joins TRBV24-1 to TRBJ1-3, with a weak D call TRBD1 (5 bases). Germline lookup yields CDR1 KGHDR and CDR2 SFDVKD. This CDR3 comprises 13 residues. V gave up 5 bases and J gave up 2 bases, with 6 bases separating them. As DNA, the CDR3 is TGTGCCACCAGTGCGACAGCTGGAAACACCATATATTTT. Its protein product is CATSATAGNTIYF.